A single T cell receptor beta chain is shown here with its context. These data are taken from a study of chemoradiotherapy in HPV16-positive cancers. V lost 2 bases, J lost 4 bases, and 12 bases lay in between. This CDR3 is built from 15 residues. Germline loops: CDR1 SGHTA, CDR2 FQGNSA. Repertoires were generated with immunoSEQ multiplex PCR, while TCRdb's copy carries only in-frame clones and drops some. The sample includes more than 12,000 clones, 85% to 90% of them seen just once. This chain uses TRBV7-2 with TRBJ2-1; no firm D call. The receptor was isolated from a human donor with HPV-associated anogenital cancer. Sample: blood, taken from a patient who underwent chemoradiotherapy. CDR3 DNA sequence: TGTGCCAGCAGCTTAATATCATGGGAATACAATGAGCAGTTCTTC. It translates to CASSLISWEYNEQFF.